This T cell receptor (beta chain) came from a study of cytomegalovirus exposure and HLA in healthy donors. CDR1 and CDR2 (germline): LGHNA, YSLEER. Trimming removed 0 bases from V and 1 base from J, with 10 bases in between. The CDR3 has 17 amino acids. Overall study findings and caveats: In an earlier analysis, about 87% or about 30%: the productive usage of most TCR beta V segments. Specific recognition of CMV antigens was confirmed in vitro for a few chains (all CMV-associated). Later work showed greater clonal expansion in HLA-associated TCR beta chains than in equally common others.

These donors, healthy bone marrow donors, were studied. As to this clone: Antigen specificity is unknown.

Primers: 60 Vbeta forward and 13 Jbeta reverse. The assay was immunoSEQ multiplex PCR, and TCRdb's table has in-frame clones only and misses some. With more than 45,000 clones in the sample, the ten largest clones hold 12%. V and J are TRBV4-3 and TRBJ1-6; D uncertain. The source of this sequence is a woman in her fifties or sixties in good health and CMV-seropositive. The specimen was PBMCs. The chain's CDR3 is CASSQERSGSYNSPLHF. The CDR3 DNA reads as TGCGCCAGCAGCCAAGAGAGGTCTGGGTCCTATAATTCACCCCTCCACTTT.